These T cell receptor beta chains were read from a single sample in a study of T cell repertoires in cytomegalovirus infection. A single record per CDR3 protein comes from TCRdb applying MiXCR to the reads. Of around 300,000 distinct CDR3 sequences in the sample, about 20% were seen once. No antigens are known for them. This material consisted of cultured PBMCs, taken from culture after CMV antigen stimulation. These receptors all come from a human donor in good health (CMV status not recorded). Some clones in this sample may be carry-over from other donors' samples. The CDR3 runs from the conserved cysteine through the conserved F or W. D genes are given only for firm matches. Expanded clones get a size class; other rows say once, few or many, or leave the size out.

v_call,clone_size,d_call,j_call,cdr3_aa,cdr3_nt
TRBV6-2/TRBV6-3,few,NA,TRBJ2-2,CASSYRANTGELFF,TGTGCCAGCAGTTACCGTGCGAACACCGGGGAGCTGTTTTTT
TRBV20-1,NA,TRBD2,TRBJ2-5,CSAKRAGTSVVTQYF,TGCAGTGCGAAGCGGGCCGGGACTAGCGTCGTGACCCAGTACTTC
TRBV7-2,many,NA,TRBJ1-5,CASSFPGSNQPQHF,TGTGCCAGCAGCTTTCCCGGCAGCAATCAGCCCCAGCATTTT
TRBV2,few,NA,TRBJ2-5,CASSESGPETQYF,TGTGCCAGCAGTGAATCCGGGCCAGAGACCCAGTACTTC
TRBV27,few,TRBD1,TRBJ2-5,CASSLGDRDHQETQYF,TGTGCCAGCAGTCTAGGGGACAGGGACCACCAAGAGACCCAGTACTTC
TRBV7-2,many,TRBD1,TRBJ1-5,CASSSTGGNQPQHF,TGTGCCAGCAGCTCCACAGGGGGCAATCAGCCCCAGCATTTT
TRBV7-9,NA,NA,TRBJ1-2,CASSLKGGWRQPHSGGYTF,TGTGCCAGCAGCTTAAAGGGCGGATGGCGACAGCCCCACTCGGGGGGCTACACCTTC
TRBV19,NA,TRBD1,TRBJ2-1,CASRTGSGNEQFF,TGTGCCAGTCGGACAGGGTCCGGCAATGAGCAGTTCTTC
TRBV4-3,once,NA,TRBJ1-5,CASSQWEGQPQHF,TGCGCCAGCAGCCAGTGGGAAGGGCAGCCCCAGCATTTT
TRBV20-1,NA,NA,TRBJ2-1,CSATQIIGKEFF,TGCAGTGCTACCCAAATAATCGGGAAGGAGTTCTTC
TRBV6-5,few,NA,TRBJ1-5,CASSYGPSGQPQHF,TGTGCCAGCAGTTATGGGCCGTCAGGGCAGCCCCAGCATTTT
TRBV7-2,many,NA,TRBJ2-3,CASSWASSTSTDTQYF,TGTGCCAGCAGTTGGGCCTCTAGCACCTCCACAGATACGCAGTATTTT
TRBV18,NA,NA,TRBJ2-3,CASSPPTVPDTQYF,TGTGCCAGCTCACCACCGACAGTCCCAGATACGCAGTATTTT
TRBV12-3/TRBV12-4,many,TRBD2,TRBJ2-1,CASSASGSFDEQFF,TGTGCCAGCAGTGCTAGCGGGAGTTTCGATGAGCAGTTCTTC
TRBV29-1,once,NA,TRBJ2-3,CSVVYSMSPGGTDTQYF,TGCAGCGTTGTCTACTCGATGAGCCCGGGAGGCACAGATACGCAGTATTTT
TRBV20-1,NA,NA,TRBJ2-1,CSAHASTFEPYNEQFF,TGCAGTGCGCATGCCTCAACATTCGAACCCTACAATGAGCAGTTCTTC
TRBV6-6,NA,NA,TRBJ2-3,CAPKGITRTRFNQDTQYF,TGTGCCCCCAAAGGTATCACCAGGACGAGATTCAACCAGGATACGCAGTATTTT
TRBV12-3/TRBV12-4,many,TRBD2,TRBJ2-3,CASSLSRTSGSLSSQTDTQYF,TGTGCCAGCAGTTTGTCCCGGACTAGCGGGAGTTTATCTTCCCAAACAGATACGCAGTATTTT
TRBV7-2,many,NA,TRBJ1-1,CASSLVGGMSEAFF,TGTGCCAGCAGCTTAGTGGGGGGAATGTCTGAAGCTTTCTTT
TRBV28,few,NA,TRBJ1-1,CASKRGGVGDTEAFF,TGTGCCAGCAAAAGAGGAGGGGTTGGCGACACTGAAGCTTTCTTT
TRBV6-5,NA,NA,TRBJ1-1,CASTPTSGTTEAFF,TGTGCCAGCACCCCTACTTCAGGGACCACTGAAGCTTTCTTT
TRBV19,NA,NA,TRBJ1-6,CASSGTLGGGSPLHF,TGTGCCAGTTCCGGGACCCTCGGAGGAGGGTCACCCCTCCACTTT
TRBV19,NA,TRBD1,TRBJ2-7,CASSPDRVVGEQYF,TGTGCCAGTAGCCCGGACAGGGTGGTTGGTGAGCAGTACTTC
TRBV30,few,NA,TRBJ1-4,CAWSVRGPNEKLFF,TGTGCCTGGAGTGTACGGGGACCTAATGAAAAACTGTTTTTT
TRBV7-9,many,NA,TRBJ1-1,CASSPGRQGAFF,TGTGCCAGCAGCCCTGGTCGCCAGGGCGCTTTCTTT
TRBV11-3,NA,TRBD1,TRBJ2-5,CASSLDGTGVQETQYF,TGTGCCAGCAGCTTAGACGGGACAGGGGTCCAAGAGACCCAGTACTTC
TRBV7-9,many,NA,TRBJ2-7,CASSLGNSYEQYF,TGTGCCAGCAGCTTAGGCAACTCCTACGAGCAGTACTTC
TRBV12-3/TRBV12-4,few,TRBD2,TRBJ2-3,CASSFVAGVSTDTQYF,TGTGCCAGCAGTTTCGTCGCGGGAGTAAGCACAGATACGCAGTATTTT
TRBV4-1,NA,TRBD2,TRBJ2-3,CASRRLAGTTDTQYF,TGCGCCAGCAGGCGACTAGCGGGCACCACAGATACGCAGTATTTT
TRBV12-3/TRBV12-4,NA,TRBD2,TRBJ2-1,CASSSIGLADYNEQFF,TGTGCCAGCAGCTCAATAGGACTAGCGGATTACAATGAGCAGTTCTTC
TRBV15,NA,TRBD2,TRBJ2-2,CATSRGPGGRGLAGGPNSGELFF,TGTGCCACCAGCAGAGGTCCCGGGGGGAGGGGACTAGCGGGAGGGCCTAACTCCGGGGAGCTGTTTTTT
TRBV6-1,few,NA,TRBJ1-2,CASSYIGDYGYTF,TGTGCCAGCAGTTATATCGGGGACTATGGCTACACCTTC
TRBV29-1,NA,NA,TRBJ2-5,CSVARYQETQYF,TGCAGCGTTGCCCGGTACCAAGAGACCCAGTACTTC
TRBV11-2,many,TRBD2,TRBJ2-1,CASSSGTSGGYSYNEQFF,TGTGCCAGCAGCTCCGGGACTAGCGGGGGTTACTCCTACAATGAGCAGTTCTTC
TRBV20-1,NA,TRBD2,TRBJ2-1,CSAPRLADAVRRHNEQFF,TGCAGTGCCCCGAGACTAGCGGACGCCGTCCGACGGCACAATGAGCAGTTCTTC
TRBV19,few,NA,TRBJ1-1,CASSIDNRALTEAFF,TGTGCCAGTAGTATAGACAACAGGGCCCTAACTGAAGCTTTCTTT